This is a list of T cell receptor beta chains from one sample in a study of T cell changes during pregnancy in multiple sclerosis. This table comes from immunoSEQ multiplex PCR, and its TCRdb copy is limited to in-frame clones, with some not included. The repertoire has approximately 46,000 clones, approximately 90% of them found once; the top ten carry roughly 8.5%. This material consisted of CD8+ T cells from peripheral blood mononuclear cells, taken in the second trimester of pregnancy. Receptors were obtained from a female donor with multiple sclerosis, enrolled in a pregnancy study. CDR3s leave out the opening cysteine and the closing phenylalanine or tryptophan. D genes are given only for firm matches.

ASSLSEHQPQH,.,TRBV27
ASSSDRGNYNEQF,TRBD1,TRBV13
ASISRGGSYEQY,TRBD2,TRBV7-8
ASSLSGQGLNSPLH,TRBD1,TRBV7-6
ASSSRTSGGTDTQY,TRBD2,TRBV6-5
ASSYSTGDTGELF,.,TRBV6-5
ASLGAF,.,TRBV2
ASNSIYEQY,.,TRBV6-1
ASSSPDRARVEQY,TRBD1,TRBV7-8
ASSPSGQETQY,.,TRBV19
SARVEETQY,.,TRBV20-1
ASSLEAWADTQY,.,TRBV7-6
ASSDMWGDNQPQH,.,TRBV6-1
AWSVGEDTEAF,.,TRBV30
ASIHPRGIYNEQF,.,TRBV7-9
ASSIGTGLSEKLF,TRBD1,TRBV19
ASSLAEAGVGNIQY,TRBD2,TRBV5-1
ASSPGGLSNYGYT,.,TRBV5-1
ASSAGTGEQY,TRBD1,TRBV5-6
ASSVGQGSQETQY,TRBD1,TRBV9
ASTVREGGYT,.,TRBV19
ASSPQERGHNEQF,TRBD2,TRBV13
ASSSLAGVETQY,TRBD2,TRBV6-1
AWTGRRREQY,TRBD1,TRBV2
ASSLDPRDEQF,.,TRBV11-3
ASSAGQGPYGYT,TRBD1,TRBV7-2
ASSPSGETQY,.,TRBV11-2
ASSRGNEQF,.,TRBV11-2
ASSDMSGETQY,.,TRBV5-1
ASSPNGYNSPLH,.,TRBV4-1
SAWGVNEQF,.,TRBV20-1
ASSESGVAITEAF,.,TRBV2
ASSPFPTANTEAF,.,TRBV7-2
ASRPGGGIYNEQF,.,TRBV27
ASRFQGFSYGYT,.,TRBV5-6
ASSGWGQEVYGYT,TRBD1,TRBV9
ASSQDAGLGGYT,.,TRBV4-1
ASSLDIYEQY,.,TRBV5-6
ASSYPGQGHGYT,TRBD1,TRBV6-5
ASSSDGTDNYEQY,.,TRBV13
ASSLEGGLSSYEQY,.,TRBV7-9
ASSVEGGHSYEQY,TRBD2,TRBV9
SVERGPGELF,.,TRBV29-1
ASSIAAGFSYNEQF,.,TRBV19
ASSLEVAVEQY,.,TRBV11-2
AQGLGTDTGELF,.,TRBV7-8
ASSSEGTSGGAGEETQY,TRBD2,TRBV5-6
ASSESGVGHHEQY,.,TRBV6-1
ASSVGGSTEAF,.,TRBV9
ASSAQALSSYEQY,.,TRBV6-5